The TCR beta chain under discussion was sequenced for a study of CD8+CD57+ T cells in acquired aplastic anemia. Study summary: CD4+ cells from healthy donors averaged approximately 11 million reads. Study-wide results and caveats: Twenty-nine CD8+ CDR3 sequences were shared between patients and controls.

This clonotype came up many times. Its matching antigen is unknown. Researchers used genomic DNA as the template to profile TCR beta VDJ and CDR3. TCRdb recomputed calls from the reads with MiXCR, one row per CDR3 protein. This sample has about 210,000 distinct CDR3 sequences, with 30% to 40% found just once. The CDR3 is made up of 13 amino acids. Trimming cost V 3 bases and J 7 bases, with 12 bases left between them. The genes are TRBV12-3 or TRBV12-4 and TRBJ1-2, with a tentative D call TRBD1 (5 bases). Sequencing was done on a sample of sorted CD4+, CD8+, or CD8+CD57+ T cells (not recorded which) from PBMCs. This TCR derives from a human donor in good health, serving as a control. In nucleotides, the CDR3 is TGTGCCAGCAGTTTCCCAGGGTCCGCTGGCTACACCTTC. Its protein is CASSFPGSAGYTF.